These 4 T cell receptor beta chains share one sample of origin, sequenced in a study of blood T cell repertoires in COVID-19 (dated by TCRdb to 2018 to 2021). The library was generated by the immunoSEQ multiplex PCR assay. TCRdb obtained this table from immuneACCESS and retained in-frame rearrangements with V and J assigned. These tables miss some clones; where compared with another copy, unresolved V genes account for less than half of the shortfall, and the remainder is unexplained. Present in this sample are about 210,000 clones, roughly 79% of which were seen just once. The ten largest clonotypes hold approximately 9% of the sample. Sequenced sample: PBMCs or T cells enriched from blood (not recorded which). The receptors originated from a woman aged 45-60 years with acute COVID-19.

This chain uses TRBV18 with TRBJ1-5; a possible D gene is TRBD1 (5 bases). The germline CDR1 and CDR2 sequences are KGHSH and LQKENI. The CDR3 covers 16 residues. V was trimmed by 3 bases and J by 3 bases, leaving 15 bases between them. The CDR3 DNA reads as TGTGCCAGCTCACCCGGACACTTGATCCACAATCAGCCCCAGCATTTT. This translates into CASSPGHLIHNQPQHF. Full variable domain (outside the CDR3, taken from reference TRBV18 and TRBJ1-5): NAGVMQNPRHLVRRRGQEARLRCSPMKGHSHVYWYRQLPEEGLKFMVYLQKENIIDESGMPKERFSAEFPKEGPSILRIQQVVRGDSAAYFCASSPGHLIHNQPQHFGDGTRLSIL.

This chain joins TRBV29-1 and TRBJ1-5; no definite D call. This CDR3 is built from 13 residues. With 5 bases removed from V and 2 bases from J, the gap between germline ends came to 10 bases. CDR1 is SQVTM and CDR2 is ANQGSEA in the germline V gene. The DNA of the CDR3 is TGCAGCGTTCTTTCCGGGGGCAATCAGCCCCAGCATTTT. Translated, it gives CSVLSGGNQPQHF. The variable domain in full, completed from reference TRBV29-1 and TRBJ1-5, reads SAVISQKPSRDICQRGTSLTIQCQVDSQVTMMFWYRQQPGQSLTLIATANQGSEATYESGFVIDKFPISRPNLTFSTLTVSNMSPEDSSIYLCSVLSGGNQPQHFGDGTRLSIL.

This clone has only a few counts. J is TRBJ1-5 and V is TRBV11-3; D may be TRBD1 (6 bases). V gave up 3 bases and J gave up 3 bases, with 9 bases separating them. Per germline, CDR1 SGHNT and CDR2 YENEEA. CDR3 length: 14 amino acids. The CDR3 DNA reads TGTGCCAGCAGCTTTTACAGGGCCAATCAGCCCCAGCATTTT. This translates into CASSFYRANQPQHF.

The chain couples TRBV2 to TRBJ1-4; D is unclear. Germline V CDR1 and CDR2: SNHLY, FYNNEI. V gave up 8 bases and J gave up 10 bases, with 11 bases separating them. CDR3 length: 11 amino acids. CDR3 in amino acids: CASSGEVKLFF. CDR3 nucleotide sequence: TGTGCCAGCTCCGGGGAGGTAAAACTGTTTTTT.